This T cell receptor (beta chain) was obtained from a study of blood T cell repertoires in COVID-19. Repertoires were generated with immunoSEQ multiplex PCR, while TCRdb's copy carries only in-frame clones and drops some. Among some 40,000 clones listed, about 81% were seen once. Germline lookup yields CDR1 SGHVS and CDR2 FNYEAQ. The CDR3 length is 17 residues. V gave up 5 bases and J gave up 2 bases; unmatched junction bases: 14. This TCR derives from a human donor in a cohort sampled during active or convalescent COVID-19. The donor label of this sample is uncertain. The sample comprised peripheral blood. This chain joins TRBV7-6 and TRBJ1-2; 7 bases agree with TRBD1. The CDR3 region is CASSQTEYRGQNYGYTF. Here the CDR3 DNA reads TGTGCCAGCAGCCAAACTGAATACAGGGGACAGAACTATGGCTACACCTTC. Full variable domain (rest looked up from reference TRBV7-6 and TRBJ1-2): GAGVSQSPRYKVTKRGQDVALRCDPISGHVSLYWYRQALGQGPEFLTYFNYEAQQDKSGLPNDRFSAERPEGSISTLTIQRTEQRDSAMYRCASSQTEYRGQNYGYTFGSGTRLTVV.